A selection of T cell receptor beta chains follows, all from one sample in a study. TCRdb re-analysed the RT-PCR reads in MiXCR, keeping a single row per CDR3 protein. Of hundreds of thousands of distinct CDR3 sequences listed, approximately 14% are singletons. Sequencing was performed on memory CD4+ T cells from blood. Receptor source: a female donor in good health, serving as a healthy control. Each CDR3 is given with its conserved first and last residue. The D gene is left open where the match is weak. Clone size appears in some rows only: once, few, many, or a class for an expanded clone.

clone size	V gene	J gene	D gene	CDR3 protein
-	TRBV7-2	TRBJ2-7	TRBD1	CASSLDRGGHEQYF
-	TRBV3-1	TRBJ2-7	-	CASSQAHPGEQYF
-	TRBV7-9	TRBJ1-2	-	CASSPLRGYTF
few	TRBV6-5	TRBJ2-1	-	CASSYTAGQSSYNEQFF
-	TRBV5-4	TRBJ2-1	TRBD2	CAISYTASGTYNEQFF
-	TRBV7-3	TRBJ2-2	TRBD2	CASSLYLAANTGELFF
many	TRBV27	TRBJ2-7	-	CASTPGNEQYF
many	TRBV5-1	TRBJ2-1	-	CASSLGPDNEQFF
many	TRBV6-6	TRBJ2-3	TRBD1	CASSDRDRVTDTQYF
-	TRBV5-1	TRBJ2-1	TRBD2	CASSFSWETSTIEQFF
-	TRBV5-4	TRBJ2-3	-	CASSLVSGVVDTQYF
few	TRBV20-1	TRBJ1-6	-	CSASPRRDSPLHF
few	TRBV12-3/TRBV12-4	TRBJ2-3	-	CASSPPSGATGRWDTQYF
-	TRBV5-1	TRBJ2-1	-	CASSLEARGAGEQFF
many	TRBV30	TRBJ2-3	-	CAWISLADTQYF
many	TRBV12-3/TRBV12-4	TRBJ2-1	-	CASSRQEAYNEQFF
-	TRBV5-1	TRBJ2-5	-	CASSSTVPKETQYF
-	TRBV11-2	TRBJ2-2	-	CASSPGAGRVLNTGELFF
few	TRBV20-1	TRBJ2-3	-	CSAIREPTDTQYF
-	TRBV7-9	TRBJ1-2	-	CASSPGESHGYTF
few	TRBV27	TRBJ2-7	-	CASSSTRTVSYEQYF
-	TRBV7-8	TRBJ1-1	-	CASSFEVSYTEAFF
many	TRBV5-6	TRBJ2-1	TRBD2	CASSLRLAEQFF
many	TRBV4-1	TRBJ1-6	-	CASSLQGGKSSPLHF
many	TRBV10-3	TRBJ2-5	TRBD2	CAITPGTSGRGEETQYF
-	TRBV5-6	TRBJ2-3	TRBD2	CASSFAPIAGATDTQYF
few	TRBV6-6	TRBJ2-2	-	CASSYGYTGELFF
few	TRBV10-3	TRBJ2-2	TRBD1	CAISGQGNTGELFF
many	TRBV4-1	TRBJ2-1	-	CASSQDRSGGIPYNEQFF
-	TRBV11-2	TRBJ2-1	-	CASSLDQGPFNEQFF
few	TRBV28	TRBJ2-1	-	CASEWASLSSYNEQFF
many	TRBV4-3	TRBJ2-1	-	CASSQDQGGYNEQFF
-	TRBV11-2	TRBJ2-1	TRBD1	CASSFLGTGDYNEQFF
few	TRBV5-6	TRBJ2-3	-	CASPGLGRGWADTQYF